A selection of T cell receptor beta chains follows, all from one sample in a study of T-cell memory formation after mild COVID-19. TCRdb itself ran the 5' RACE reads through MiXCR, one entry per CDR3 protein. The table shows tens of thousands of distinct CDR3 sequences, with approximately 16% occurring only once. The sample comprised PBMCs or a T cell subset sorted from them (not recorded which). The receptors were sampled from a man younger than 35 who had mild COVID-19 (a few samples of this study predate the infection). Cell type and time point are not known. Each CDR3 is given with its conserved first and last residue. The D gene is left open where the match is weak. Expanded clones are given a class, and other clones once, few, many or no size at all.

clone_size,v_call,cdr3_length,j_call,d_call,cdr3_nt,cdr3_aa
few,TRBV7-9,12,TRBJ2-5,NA,TGTGCCAGCAGCCCTGAGGGAGAGACCCAGTACTTC,CASSPEGETQYF
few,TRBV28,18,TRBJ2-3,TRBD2,TGTGCCAGCAGTTTGCTCCTAGCGGGGGGGCCGGAATCAGATACGCAGTATTTT,CASSLLLAGGPESDTQYF
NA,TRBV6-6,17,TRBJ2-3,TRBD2,TGTGCCAGCAGTTACGGAGCTAGCGGGGGCATCACAGATACGCAGTATTTT,CASSYGASGGITDTQYF
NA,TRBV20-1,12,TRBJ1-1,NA,TGCAGTGCTAGGTCGCCTGGCGCTGAAGCTTTCTTT,CSARSPGAEAFF
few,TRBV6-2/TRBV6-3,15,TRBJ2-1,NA,TGTGCCAGCAGTTACACGGCGCCGTTCTACAATGAGCAGTTCTTC,CASSYTAPFYNEQFF
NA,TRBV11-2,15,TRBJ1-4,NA,TGTGCCAGCAGCTTAATCCCCGGAGATAATGAAAAACTGTTTTTT,CASSLIPGDNEKLFF
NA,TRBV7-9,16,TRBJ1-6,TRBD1,TGTGCCAGCAGCTTCACAGGGGGCGGGAAAAATTCACCCCTCCACTTT,CASSFTGGGKNSPLHF
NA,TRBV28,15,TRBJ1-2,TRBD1,TGTGCCAGCAGTTTCGGGGGACAGATTATCGATGGCTACACCTTC,CASSFGGQIIDGYTF
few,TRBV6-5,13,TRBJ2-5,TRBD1,TGTGCCAGCAGTTACGGGACAGGGGAGACCCAGTACTTC,CASSYGTGETQYF
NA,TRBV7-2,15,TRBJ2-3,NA,TGTGCCAGCAGCTTAGCCCTTCGACACGCAGATACGCAGTATTTT,CASSLALRHADTQYF
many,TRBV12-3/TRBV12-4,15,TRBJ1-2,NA,TGTGCCAGCAGTTTAATTCAGGGTTTCATCTATGGCTACACCTTC,CASSLIQGFIYGYTF
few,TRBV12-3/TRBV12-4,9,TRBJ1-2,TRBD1,TGTGCCAGCAGTACACAGGGGGGCTTC,CASSTQGGF
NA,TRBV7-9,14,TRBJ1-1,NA,TGTGCAAGCAGCTTAGGGAATTTAGGACCTGAAGCTTTCTTT,CASSLGNLGPEAFF
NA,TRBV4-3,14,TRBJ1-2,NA,TGCGCCAGCAGCCAGATGGCGAATCGGGACGGCTACACCTTC,CASSQMANRDGYTF
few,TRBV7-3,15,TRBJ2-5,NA,TGTGCCAGCAGCCCCGAGGCAGGGTCCCAAGAGACCCAGTACTTC,CASSPEAGSQETQYF
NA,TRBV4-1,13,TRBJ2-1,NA,TGCGCCAGCAGCCATAACTGGATCAATGAGCAGTTCTTC,CASSHNWINEQFF
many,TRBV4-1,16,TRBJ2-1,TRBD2,TGCGCCAGCAGCCAAGTCCCTAGCGGGGGGGCCAATGAGCAGTTCTTC,CASSQVPSGGANEQFF
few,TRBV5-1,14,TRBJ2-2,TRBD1,TGCGCCAGCGGAAGGACAGGGCCCACCGGGGAGCTGTTTTTT,CASGRTGPTGELFF
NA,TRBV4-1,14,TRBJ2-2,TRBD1,TGCGCCAGCAGCCAAACAGGGGGAACCGGGGAGCTGTTTTTT,CASSQTGGTGELFF
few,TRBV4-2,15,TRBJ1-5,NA,TGTGCCAGCAGCCAAGCCAGGAATAGCAATCAGCCCCAGCATTTT,CASSQARNSNQPQHF
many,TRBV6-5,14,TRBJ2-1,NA,TGTGCCAGCAGCCCGAACCGGGGGTACAATGAGCAGTTCTTC,CASSPNRGYNEQFF
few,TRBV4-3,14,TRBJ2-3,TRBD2,TGCGCCAGCAGCCGCGGGGGGGCAGGGGATACGCAGTATTTT,CASSRGGAGDTQYF
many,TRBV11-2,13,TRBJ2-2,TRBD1,TGTGCCACCTGGACAGGGAACATCGGGGAGCTGTTTTTT,CATWTGNIGELFF
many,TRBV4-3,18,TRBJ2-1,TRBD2,TGCGCCAGCAGCCGCCTAGCGGGGAGAACGGGCTCCTACAATGAGCAGTTCTTC,CASSRLAGRTGSYNEQFF
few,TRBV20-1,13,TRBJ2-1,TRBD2,TGCAGTGCTAGAATTGCGGGGGACAATGAGCAGTTCTTC,CSARIAGDNEQFF
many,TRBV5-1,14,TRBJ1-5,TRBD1,TGCGCCAGCAGCATCGGGACAGATAATCAGCCCCAGCATTTT,CASSIGTDNQPQHF
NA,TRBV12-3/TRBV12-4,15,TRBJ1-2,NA,TGTGCCAGCAGTTCAACTACCGGGCGAATATATGGCTACACCTTC,CASSSTTGRIYGYTF
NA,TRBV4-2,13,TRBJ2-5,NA,TGTGCCAGCAGCCGAACTGGGGAAGAGACCCAGTACTTC,CASSRTGEETQYF
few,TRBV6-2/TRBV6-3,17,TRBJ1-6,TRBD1,TGTGCCAGCAGTTCCCCTACCGGACAGGTCCACGATTCACCCCTCCACTTT,CASSSPTGQVHDSPLHF
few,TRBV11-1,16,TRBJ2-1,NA,TGTGCCAGCAGCTTAGCCGGGACTCCCTTCTTCGGTGAGCAGTTCTTC,CASSLAGTPFFGEQFF
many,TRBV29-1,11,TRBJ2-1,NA,TGCAGCGTTGAGGCGGGGGCCGGTGGGTTCTTC,CSVEAGAGGFF
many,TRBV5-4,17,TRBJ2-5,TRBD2,TGTGCCAGCAGCGCGGATGGACTAGCGGTTTCAGGAGAGACCCAGTACTTC,CASSADGLAVSGETQYF
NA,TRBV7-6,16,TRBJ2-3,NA,TGTGCCAGCAGCTTCACTGCGTCGGCTAGCACAGATACGCAGTATTTT,CASSFTASASTDTQYF
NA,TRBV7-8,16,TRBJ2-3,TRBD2,TGTGCCAGCACCTCAATGGGGGGGGAGGGCACAGATACGCAGTATTTT,CASTSMGGEGTDTQYF
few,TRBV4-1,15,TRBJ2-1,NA,TGCGCCAGCAGCCAAACTAGTTTTGGATACAATGAGCAGTTCTTC,CASSQTSFGYNEQFF
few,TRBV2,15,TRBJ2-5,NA,TGTGCCAGCAGTGAAACTGGGTCGAAGGGGGAGACCCAGTACTTC,CASSETGSKGETQYF
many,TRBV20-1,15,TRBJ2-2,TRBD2,TGCAGTGCTAGAGGGACTAGCGGGGAATCCGGGGAGCTGTTTTTT,CSARGTSGESGELFF
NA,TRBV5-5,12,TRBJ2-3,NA,TGTGCCAGCGCTAGGTGGTTGGATACGCAGTATTTT,CASARWLDTQYF
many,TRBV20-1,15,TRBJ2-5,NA,TGCAGTGCTAGAAGGGGTGGAGTTGGACAAGAGACCCAGTACTTC,CSARRGGVGQETQYF
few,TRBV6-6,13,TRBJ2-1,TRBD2,TGTGCCAGCAGTTACTCCGCGGGGGGTGAGCAGTTCTTC,CASSYSAGGEQFF
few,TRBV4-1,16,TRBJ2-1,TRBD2,TGCGCCAGCAGCCAAGTTGGCGGGGGGGCTTGGGATGAGCAGTTCTTC,CASSQVGGGAWDEQFF